This T cell receptor (beta chain) was documented in a study of blood T cell repertoires in COVID-19. Study information: Samples of COVID-19 (acute and convalescent) were obtained from the United States, Italy and Spain. PBMCs, B-cell-depleted T cells, or T cells provided the cDNA or gDNA that made up the material.

Per the original data handling: Amplification with reference gene primers provided the estimates of nucleated cell counts. TCRdb's copy holds only in-frame clones and misses some; the assay was immunoSEQ multiplex PCR. Clone size and V and J calls were adopted from that table, with D and trimming inferred from the DNA. The table records about 190,000 clones, about 86% of them present only once. This clone has just a few counts. In germline, CDR1 is SGHTA, CDR2 FQGNSA. The V end was cut by 1 base, the J end by 4 bases, with 10 bases between. The CDR3 is 14 residues long. Sequencing was carried out using peripheral blood. The chain is built from TRBV7-2 and TRBJ1-2; D perhaps matches TRBD1 (5 bases). The sequence came from a man aged 45-65 years with active or convalescent COVID-19. The CDR3 loop reads CASSLERQSYGYTF. CDR3 bases: TGTGCCAGCAGCTTAGAGCGACAGAGCTATGGCTACACCTTC.